The 9 T cell receptor beta chains listed next were all sequenced from one sample in a study of human T cells and chemical hapten exposure. Time point: patch test 1, 2 weeks after DPC sensitization. The treatment was: therapeutic diphenylcyclopropenone sensitization with weekly scalp DPC. One entry per CDR3 protein results from TCRdb running MiXCR on the RACE reads. The table lists some 79,000 distinct CDR3 sequences, about 8% of them singletons. Here the sequenced sample was whole blood, taken in connection with sensitization to the hapten diphenylcyclopropenone (DPC). Receptor source: a woman in her twenties or thirties with alopecia areata. Some clones in this sample may be carry-over from other donors' samples.

This clonotype showed up just once. A junction end diverges from the germline sequence, so it may reflect a read error. V gene TRBV7-9 combines with J gene TRBJ2-5; D unresolved. This CDR3 comprises 15 residues. Per the germline V gene, CDR1 is SEHNR and CDR2 is FQNEAQ (reference sequence). The CDR3 region has the DNA TGTGTCAGCAGCTTGTGGGCGGAGAAACAAGAGACCCAGTACTTC. Translating it yields CVSSLWAEKQETQYF.

This clonotype was seen many times. The chain carries TRBV7-8 and TRBJ2-6, with D tentatively TRBD1 (6 bases). The V end was cut by 5 bases, the J end by 0 bases, with 14 bases between. The CDR3 is made up of 17 amino acids. Germline V CDR1 and CDR2: SGHVS, FQNEAQ. The CDR3 protein is CASSGVGQLSGANVLTF. The CDR3 coding sequence is TGTGCCAGCAGCGGAGTGGGACAACTCTCTGGGGCCAACGTCCTGACTTTC. Supplemented by reference TRBV7-8 and TRBJ2-6, the full variable domain reads GAGVSQSPRYKVAKRGQDVALRCDPISGHVSLFWYQQALGQGPEFLTYFQNEAQLDKSGLPSDRFFAERPEGSVSTLKIQRTQQEDSAVYLCASSGVGQLSGANVLTFGAGSRLTVL.

The chain joins TRBV5-1 to TRBJ1-6, with 7 bases identical to TRBD1. CDR3 size: 14 residues. With 4 bases clipped from V and 10 bases from J, the junction kept 8 bases outside the gene matches. CDR1 and CDR2 from the germline V gene are SGHRS and YFSETQ. The CDR3 nucleotides are TGCGCCAGCAGCATGGGACAGACGTCCTCACCCCTCCACTTT. Translated, it gives CASSMGQTSSPLHF.

This clonotype occurred a few times. The V gene is TRBV29-1, the J gene TRBJ1-5; D is ambiguous. The V and J ends lost 0 bases and 7 bases respectively, with 7 bases between them. This CDR3 contains 12 residues. Germline lookup yields CDR1 SQVTM and CDR2 ANQGSEA. The CDR3: CSVEETGQPQHF. The CDR3 DNA sequence: TGCAGCGTTGAAGAGACTGGCCAGCCCCAGCATTTT.

This clonotype appeared many times. V usage is TRBV27 and J usage is TRBJ2-7, with 7 bases lining up with TRBD1. V was pared by 5 bases and J by 4 bases, with 5 bases of the junction left unmatched. The CDR3 totals 13 residues. Germline assignment: CDR1 MNHEY and CDR2 SMNVEV (reference sequence). DNA of the CDR3: TGTGCCAGCAGTGACCTACAGGGGTACGAGCAGTACTTC. It yields the protein CASSDLQGYEQYF.

There are many counts of this clonotype. An end of the junction does not agree with germline; a read error may underlie this. CDR3 sequence: CASSSGGTEAFF. As DNA, the CDR3 is TGTGCCAGCAGTTCCGGGGGTACTGAAGCTTTCTTT. The chain employs TRBV5-1 and TRBJ1-1, with a weak D call TRBD1 (5 bases). The V gene's germline CDR1 is SGHRS and CDR2 YFSETQ. The CDR3 is 12 amino acids.

The rearrangement uses TRBV2 and TRBJ2-5; D not certain. Germline V gene lookup returns CDR1 SNHLY and CDR2 FYNNEI. Trimming pared 4 bases from V and 5 bases from J, leaving 11 bases between. The CDR3 totals 13 residues. This CDR3 reads CASSVSGFETQYF. In DNA, the CDR3 is TGTGCCAGCAGTGTTTCGGGTTTCGAGACCCAGTACTTC. Full variable domain (missing parts from reference TRBV2 and TRBJ2-5): EPEVTQTPSHQVTQMGQEVILRCVPISNHLYFYWYRQILGQKVEFLVSFYNNEISEKSEIFDDQFSVERPDGSNFTLKIRSTKLEDSAMYFCASSVSGFETQYFGPGTRLLVL.

V usage is TRBV11-2 and J usage is TRBJ1-4, with D unresolved. With 1 base removed from V and 5 bases from J, the gap between germline ends came to 8 bases. This CDR3 spans 14 amino acids. The germline V gene has CDR1 SGHAT and CDR2 FQNNGV. The CDR3 protein is CASSLGRRNEKLFF. Here the CDR3 DNA reads TGTGCCAGCAGCTTAGGCCGGAGGAATGAAAAACTGTTTTTT.

This clonotype was counted between two and nine times. V usage is TRBV6-4 and J usage is TRBJ2-3, with D possibly being TRBD1 or TRBD2 (5 bases each). Germline V gene lookup returns CDR1 MRHNA and CDR2 SNTAGT. Trimming pared 0 bases from V and 0 bases from J, leaving 10 bases between. The CDR3 sequence is 16 residues long. DNA for the CDR3: TGTGCCAGCAGTGACTCGGGACGAGCGAGCACAGATACGCAGTATTTT. It specifies CASSDSGRASTDTQYF.